The 24 T cell receptor beta chains presented below share a single source sample, sequenced in a study of OX40 agonist ivuxolimab in advanced cancers. Some clones are missing from TCRdb's copy, which holds only in-frame ones; the method was immunoSEQ multiplex PCR. The sample shows more than 50,000 clones, roughly 85% of them seen only once. The source material was CD4+ or CD8+ T cells sorted from blood, sampled in a trial of the OX40 agonist ivuxolimab. These TCRs come from an adult with an advanced solid tumor such as melanoma, head and neck, liver or kidney cancer.

The chain joins TRBV7-3 to TRBJ2-5; 7 bases are shared with TRBD1. In germline, CDR1 is SGHTA, CDR2 FQGTGA. The CDR3 has 15 residues. With V trimmed by 4 bases and J by 3 bases, 8 bases remained unmatched. CDR3 residues: CASSSQTGREETQYF. CDR3 in DNA: TGTGCCAGCAGCTCCCAGACAGGGCGGGAAGAGACCCAGTACTTC.

This clone occurred once. DNA of the CDR3: TGTGCCAGCAGTTACCACGCGACCCAAGAGACCCAGTACTTC. Protein product: CASSYHATQETQYF. The V and J genes are TRBV6-5 and TRBJ2-5; D remains unclear. The V end was cut by 2 bases, the J end by 1 base, with 8 bases between. There are 14 residues in the CDR3. Germline V lookup: CDR1 MNHEY, CDR2 SVGAGI.

The V call is TRBV4-1, the J call TRBJ2-5; 12 positions match TRBD2. The CDR3 consists of 17 residues. The trim removed 2 bases at V and 5 bases at J, leaving 9 bases unmatched. CDR1 and CDR2 (germline): MGHRA, YSYEKL. CDR3: CASSQPWTSGVGETQYF. The CDR3 nucleotides read TGCGCCAGCAGCCAACCCTGGACTAGCGGGGTCGGGGAGACCCAGTACTTC.

CDR3 sequence reads: CASSVPGRDSPLHF. CDR3 nucleotide sequence: TGTGCCAGCAGCGTCCCGGGGCGGGATTCACCCCTCCACTTT. This chain connects TRBV9 to TRBJ1-6; tentatively, D is TRBD1 (5 bases). In germline, CDR1 is SGDLS, CDR2 YYNGEE. This CDR3 is built from 14 residues. V dropped 2 bases and J dropped 8 bases, with 11 bases sitting between them.

The V call is TRBV30, the J call TRBJ2-7, with TRBD2 matching over 9 bases. The germline gives CDR1 GTSNPN, CDR2 SVGIG (reference sequence). The CDR3 runs to 14 residues. V shed 4 bases, J shed 0 bases, and the junction held 4 bases outside the gene matches. The CDR3 DNA sequence: TGTGCCTGGACCAGACTAGCGGACTCCTACGAGCAGTACTTC. Protein sequence: CAWTRLADSYEQYF.

The V gene is TRBV9, the J gene TRBJ2-2; a weak D match, TRBD1 (6 bases). V dropped 0 bases and J dropped 5 bases, with 8 bases sitting between them. The CDR3 is 14 amino acids. The germline V gene has CDR1 SGDLS and CDR2 YYNGEE. The CDR3 region is CASSVDRDTGELFF. The CDR3 DNA sequence: TGTGCCAGCAGCGTAGACAGGGATACCGGGGAGCTGTTTTTT.

This chain joins TRBV5-1 and TRBJ2-1, with TRBD2 matching over 9 bases. The CDR3 runs 18 residues. The V segment lost 4 bases and the J segment 4 bases; nucleotides outside the gene matches: 15. From germline, CDR1 is SGHRS and CDR2 YFSETQ. The CDR3 DNA reads as TGCGCCAGCAGCCAAAGATTCTCACGACTAGCGGATTACAATGAGCAGTTCTTC. Translated: CASSQRFSRLADYNEQFF.

The chain joins TRBV29-1 to TRBJ2-2; D might be TRBD1 (5 bases). CDR1 and CDR2 (germline): SQVTM, ANQGSEA. The CDR3 covers 13 residues. V was cut by 6 bases and J by 0 bases, with 8 bases left in between. CDR3 in DNA: TGCAGCGTCGCGACAGCGAACACCGGGGAGCTGTTTTTT. This encodes CSVATANTGELFF.

The chain combines TRBV19 with TRBJ2-4; 13 bases map to TRBD2. V shed 3 bases, J shed 6 bases, and the junction held 8 bases outside the gene matches. CDR1 and CDR2 (germline): LNHDA, SQIVND (reference sequence). The CDR3 contains 17 residues. CDR3 amino acids: CASSMVTSGGRRNIQYF. The DNA for the CDR3 is TGTGCCAGTAGTATGGTGACTAGCGGGGGGCGTAGAAACATTCAGTACTTC.

V usage is TRBV9 and J usage is TRBJ2-7; 10 bases are a match to TRBD2. The junction had 6 bases not matched to a gene; V was cut back by 4 bases and J by 2 bases. The CDR3 totals 15 residues. Germline CDR1 and CDR2: SGDLS and YYNGEE. The CDR3 DNA sequence: TGTGCCAGCAGCCCGGGACTAGCGACTACCTACGAGCAGTACTTC. It translates to CASSPGLATTYEQYF.

The chain uses TRBV9 and TRBJ1-4, with 9 positions matching TRBD1. Unmatched junction bases numbered 7, after V lost 4 bases and J lost 6 bases. CDR1 and CDR2 (germline): SGDLS, YYNGEE. The CDR3 has 15 residues. CDR3 bases: TGTGCCAGCAGCCGCCGGACAGGGGAGGATGAAAAACTGTTTTTT. Amino acid sequence: CASSRRTGEDEKLFF.

The chain joins TRBV9 to TRBJ2-1; D is possibly TRBD2 (6 bases). Trimming stripped 0 bases from V and 4 bases from J, with 17 bases between. CDR3 size: 17 residues. Germline loops: CDR1 SGDLS, CDR2 YYNGEE. The CDR3 loop is CASSVAGVRDLYNEQFF. The CDR3 DNA is TGTGCCAGCAGCGTAGCCGGGGTGAGGGACTTATACAATGAGCAGTTCTTC.

The rearrangement links TRBV6-6 to TRBJ2-3; D unresolved. The ends were cut back, 7 bases at V and 3 bases at J, with 14 bases in the middle. The CDR3 contains 14 residues. In germline, CDR1 is MNHNY, CDR2 SVGAGI (reference sequence). CDR3 sequence: CASTIRPATDTQYF. The DNA for the CDR3 is TGTGCCAGCACCATAAGGCCGGCAACAGATACGCAGTATTTT.

This chain joins TRBV30 and TRBJ2-1, with 11 positions matching TRBD2. J lost 0 bases, V lost 0 bases, and 10 bases had no gene match. The length of the CDR3 is 19 residues. Germline values: CDR1 GTSNPN, CDR2 SVGIG (reference sequence). The CDR3 is CAWSVPGLAVRSSYNEQFF. CDR3 nucleotide sequence: TGTGCCTGGAGTGTACCGGGACTAGCGGTTCGTAGCTCCTACAATGAGCAGTTCTTC.

The chain is built from TRBV2 and TRBJ1-4; TRBD1 is a possible D gene (5 bases). The CDR3 has 16 amino acids. CDR1 SNHLY and CDR2 FYNNEI come from the germline V gene. Trimming took off 4 bases at V and 0 bases at J, with 12 bases between the two ends. The CDR3 loop is CASSASGHATNEKLFF. CDR3 coding DNA: TGTGCCAGCAGTGCTTCAGGGCATGCAACTAATGAAAAACTGTTTTTT.

This chain uses TRBV28 with TRBJ2-3; D ambiguous. V was shortened by 3 bases and J by 1 base, with 8 bases between the two germline ends. Germline CDR1 reads MDHEN; CDR2 reads SYDVKM. The CDR3 extends over 14 amino acids. CDR3 DNA: TGTGCCAGCAGTTTCAACAGAGGCACAGATACGCAGTATTTT. It is translated as CASSFNRGTDTQYF.

The rearrangement joins TRBV30 to TRBJ1-2, with unresolved D. CDR3 length: 14 amino acids. CDR1 and CDR2 (germline): GTSNPN, SVGIG (reference sequence). Trimming left V 2 bases short and J 3 bases short, with 13 bases between. The CDR3 region has the DNA TGTGCCTGGAGTAACCCGCGCGGGCACTATGGCTACACCTTC. Its protein is CAWSNPRGHYGYTF.

The chain combines TRBV2 with TRBJ1-5, with TRBD1 as a possible D gene (6 bases). CDR3 size: 12 residues. The germline V gene encodes CDR1 SNHLY and CDR2 FYNNEI. V lost 7 bases and J 4 bases, leaving 8 bases between the germline ends. CDR3 sequence reads: CASTTGNQPQHF. The CDR3 DNA is TGTGCCAGCACCACAGGGAATCAGCCCCAGCATTTT.

The V gene is TRBV19, the J gene TRBJ1-2; D is possibly TRBD1 (5 bases). There are 11 residues in the CDR3. Germline assignment: CDR1 LNHDA and CDR2 SQIVND (reference sequence). Trimming pared 10 bases from V and 5 bases from J, leaving 11 bases between. CDR3 in amino acids: CATSREYGYTF. Here the CDR3 DNA reads TGTGCCACCTCCAGGGAATATGGCTACACCTTC.

The chain joins TRBV2 to TRBJ1-5; no clear D. CDR3 length equals 15 residues. V dropped 3 bases and J dropped 4 bases, with 13 bases sitting between them. CDR1 is SNHLY and CDR2 is FYNNEI in the germline V gene. The CDR3 loop is CASSDVGVLNQPQHF. The CDR3 bases are TGTGCCAGCAGTGACGTGGGCGTTTTAAATCAGCCCCAGCATTTT.

This chain uses TRBV6-1 with TRBJ1-5, with a possible D match to TRBD1 (6 bases). V dropped 3 bases and J dropped 1 base, with 16 bases sitting between them. The CDR3 has 17 amino acids. Germline V gene lookup returns CDR1 MNHNS and CDR2 SASEGT. CDR3 residues: CASSEDGAGASNQPQHF. CDR3 DNA: TGTGCCAGCAGTGAGGACGGGGCGGGGGCCAGCAATCAGCCCCAGCATTTT.

The CDR3, as DNA: TGTGCCAGTAGTATAGGAACAGGGGGCGGGGAGCAGTTCTTC. This gives the protein CASSIGTGGGEQFF. The gene calls are TRBV19 and TRBJ2-1; 9 bases are a match to TRBD1. In germline, CDR1 is LNHDA, CDR2 SQIVND (reference sequence). Unmatched junction bases numbered 5, after V lost 1 base and J lost 10 bases. The CDR3 is 14 residues long.

This CDR3 is CASSASSGTPMTQYF. CDR3 nucleotides: TGTGCCAGCAGTGCCTCCTCCGGGACCCCTATGACCCAGTACTTC. The V and J genes are TRBV6-1 and TRBJ2-5; D is tentatively TRBD1 or TRBD2 (5 bases each). V shed 4 bases and J shed 7 bases, with 19 bases lying between them. The CDR3 length is 15 residues. Per the germline V gene, CDR1 is MNHNS and CDR2 is SASEGT.

The genes are TRBV15 and TRBJ1-6; D uncertain. The germline V gene encodes CDR1 LNHNV and CDR2 YYDKDF (reference sequence). This CDR3 region has 13 residues. V lost 4 bases and J 8 bases, leaving 9 bases between the germline ends. The CDR3 loop is CATSTRGDSPLHF. In nucleotides, the CDR3 is TGTGCCACCAGCACCAGAGGCGATTCACCCCTCCACTTT.